Following are 19 T cell receptor beta chains from one sample sequenced in a study of T-cell memory formation after mild COVID-19. MiXCR, applied by TCRdb to the 5' RACE reads, yields one record per CDR3 protein. Here the sample spans 200,000 to 250,000 distinct CDR3 sequences, 15% to 17% being singletons. Material for sequencing was PBMCs or a T cell subset sorted from them (not recorded which). The receptors stem from an adult woman who had mild COVID-19 (a few samples of this study predate the infection). Cell type and time point are not known.

This CDR3 is CASSGTYSNQPQHF. CDR3 DNA sequence: TGTGCCAGCAGCGGAACGTATAGCAATCAGCCCCAGCATTTT. The chain is built from TRBV2 and TRBJ1-5; no clear D. V was trimmed by 6 bases and J by 0 bases, leaving 9 bases between them. This CDR3 is built from 14 residues. The germline V gene encodes CDR1 SNHLY and CDR2 FYNNEI.

The J gene is TRBJ1-5, the V gene TRBV9, with D possibly matching TRBD1 (5 bases). Trimming removed 0 bases from V and 4 bases from J, with 11 bases in between. Per germline, CDR1 SGDLS and CDR2 YYNGEE. The CDR3 is 15 residues long. CDR3 DNA: TGTGCCAGCAGCGTAGATGGGGCCAGTAATCAGCCCCAGCATTTT. This codes for CASSVDGASNQPQHF.

The gene calls are TRBV5-1 and TRBJ2-3; D not certain. Trimming took off 0 bases at V and 3 bases at J, with 11 bases between the two ends. The CDR3 totals 15 residues. CDR1 and CDR2 (germline): SGHRS, YFSETQ. DNA for the CDR3: TGCGCCAGCAGCTTGGTGGCGGAACGAACAGATACGCAGTATTTT. Its translation: CASSLVAERTDTQYF.

This rearrangement joins TRBV4-1 to TRBJ1-1; TRBD1 matches at 7 bases. From germline, CDR1 is MGHRA and CDR2 YSYEKL. V was pared by 2 bases and J by 7 bases, with 10 bases of the junction left unmatched. The length of the CDR3 is 15 residues. CDR3 sequence reads: CASSQPRDRFFEAFF. The CDR3 DNA sequence: TGCGCCAGCAGCCAACCCCGGGACAGATTTTTTGAAGCTTTCTTT.

This chain uses TRBV14 with TRBJ2-6; the match to TRBD1 covers 8 bases. The CDR3 has 16 residues. CDR1 and CDR2 from the germline V gene are SGHDN and FVKESK. Trimming took 5 bases from V and 0 from J; bases not matched to a gene: 3. The CDR3 region is CASSSGGYSGANVLTF. CDR3 bases: TGTGCCAGCAGCTCAGGGGGCTACTCTGGGGCCAACGTCCTGACTTTC. Complete variable domain (other parts from reference TRBV14 and TRBJ2-6): EAGVTQFPSHSVIEKGQTVTLRCDPISGHDNLYWYRRVMGKEIKFLLHFVKESKQDESGMPNNRFLAERTGGTYSTLKVQPAELEDSGVYFCASSSGGYSGANVLTFGAGSRLTVL.

This clonotype showed up just a few times. CDR3 protein: CSALFVGTRGTEAFF. For the CDR3, the DNA is TGCAGTGCTCTTTTTGTAGGAACCCGAGGGACTGAAGCTTTCTTT. V is TRBV20-1 and J is TRBJ1-1; D remains unclear. Germline-derived CDR1 and CDR2 are DFQATT and SNEGSKA (reference sequence). This CDR3 is built from 15 residues. V was clipped by 5 bases and J by 5 bases, with 21 bases between them.

This clonotype was recorded a few times. The V and J genes are TRBV15 and TRBJ1-2; tentatively, D is TRBD1 (5 bases). Trimming took 0 bases from V and 10 from J, leaving 18 bases between them. This CDR3 is 15 amino acids long. CDR1 LNHNV and CDR2 YYDKDF come from the germline V gene (reference sequence). The CDR3: CATSRDQGGSMPYTF. CDR3 nucleotides: TGTGCCACCAGCAGAGATCAGGGAGGGTCTATGCCCTACACCTTC.

This clonotype occurred many times. The genes are TRBV10-3 and TRBJ2-7; no reliable D call. With 2 bases removed from V and 4 bases from J, the gap between germline ends came to 9 bases. Germline V gives CDR1 ENHRY, CDR2 SYGVKD. This CDR3 has 13 amino acids. CDR3 region: CAISETEKYEQYF. In nucleotides, the CDR3 is TGTGCCATCAGTGAGACAGAGAAATACGAGCAGTACTTC.

In its sample, this clonotype was seen a few times. The rearrangement joins TRBV11-2 to TRBJ2-7; the D gene is possibly TRBD1 (6 bases). The germline V gene has CDR1 SGHAT and CDR2 FQNNGV. The CDR3 totals 15 residues. The germline V and J ends were trimmed by 7 bases and 0 bases, with 16 bases remaining between them. CDR3 nucleotides: TGTGCCAGCACTCTCTCGGACAGCCTCTCCTACGAGCAGTACTTC. Protein: CASTLSDSLSYEQYF.

The chain links TRBV12-5 to TRBJ2-3, with no clear D. Trimming took 2 bases from V and 0 from J, leaving 3 bases between them. This CDR3 is built from 13 residues. Germline V lookup: CDR1 LGHNT, CDR2 FRNRAP. CDR3 DNA sequence: TGTGCTAGTGGTTTGCATAGCACAGATACGCAGTATTTT. This sequence encodes CASGLHSTDTQYF.

This chain uses TRBV2 with TRBJ2-6, with TRBD2 matching 12 bases. The V gene end was trimmed by 8 bases and the J gene end by 0 bases; junction bases not matched to a gene: 5. This CDR3 is 17 amino acids long. Germline V gene sequence: CDR1 SNHLY, CDR2 FYNNEI. The CDR3 region has the DNA TGTGCCAGCTCCCGACTAGCGGGGGACTCTGGGGCCAACGTCCTGACTTTC. This translates into CASSRLAGDSGANVLTF.

The V call is TRBV5-1, the J call TRBJ2-1; D call uncertain. The CDR3 contains 16 residues. Trimming cost V 4 bases and J 0 bases, with 14 bases left between them. Germline values: CDR1 SGHRS, CDR2 YFSETQ. CDR3 in DNA: TGCGCCAGCAGCCTCCGGACGGAAACCTCCTACAATGAGCAGTTCTTC. Its protein is CASSLRTETSYNEQFF.

In this sample, this clonotype turned up a few times. The chain uses TRBV6-5 and TRBJ2-3; D is ambiguous. Germline V gene data show CDR1 as MNHEY and CDR2 as SVGAGI. This CDR3 contains 14 residues. Trimming took 2 bases from V and 0 from J, leaving 6 bases between them. This CDR3 is CASSYTASTDTQYF. The CDR3 nucleotides read TGTGCCAGCAGTTACACGGCTAGCACAGATACGCAGTATTTT.

The chain combines TRBV11-2 with TRBJ2-3; TRBD1 is a possible D gene (6 bases). From germline, CDR1 is SGHAT and CDR2 FQNNGV. V lost 1 base and J lost 2, with 10 bases in between. The CDR3 consists of 15 residues. The CDR3 loop reads CASSLVTGTTDTQYF. For the CDR3, the DNA is TGTGCCAGCAGCTTAGTGACAGGTACCACAGATACGCAGTATTTT.

This clonotype was detected a few times. V usage is TRBV7-3 and J usage is TRBJ2-7; possibly TRBD2 for D (6 bases). There are 15 residues in the CDR3. V was trimmed by 5 bases and J by 2 bases, leaving 16 bases between them. From germline, CDR1 is SGHTA and CDR2 FQGTGA. This CDR3 reads CASSPGGASAYEQYF. For the CDR3, the DNA is TGTGCCAGCAGCCCCGGGGGAGCGTCTGCCTACGAGCAGTACTTC.

The gene calls are TRBV29-1 and TRBJ1-1; D ambiguous. The CDR3 runs 12 residues. Deletions cut 2 bases from V and 7 bases from J, with 11 bases between. Germline V CDR1 and CDR2: SQVTM, ANQGSEA. The CDR3 reads CSVESAGIEAFF. CDR3 nucleotides: TGCAGCGTTGAATCCGCCGGGATTGAAGCTTTCTTT. Full variable domain (outside the CDR3, taken from reference TRBV29-1 and TRBJ1-1): SAVISQKPSRDICQRGTSLTIQCQVDSQVTMMFWYRQQPGQSLTLIATANQGSEATYESGFVIDKFPISRPNLTFSTLTVSNMSPEDSSIYLCSVESAGIEAFFGQGTRLTVV.

The chain links TRBV5-1 to TRBJ1-2; D call uncertain. V was shortened by 4 bases and J by 8 bases, with 18 bases between the two germline ends. Germline V CDR1 and CDR2: SGHRS, YFSETQ. The CDR3 has 14 amino acids. In nucleotides, the CDR3 is TGCGCCAGCAGCACCCCGGGAGGCTCGGAAGGCTACACCTTC. The encoded protein is CASSTPGGSEGYTF. Complete variable domain (other parts from reference TRBV5-1 and TRBJ1-2): KAGVTQTPRYLIKTRGQQVTLSCSPISGHRSVSWYQQTPGQGLQFLFEYFSETQRNKGNFPGRFSGRQFSNSRSEMNVSTLELGDSALYLCASSTPGGSEGYTFGSGTRLTVV.

The gene calls are TRBV30 and TRBJ1-1; D not certain. This CDR3 contains 12 residues. V lost 0 bases to trimming and J lost 8 bases, with 10 bases between them. Per germline, CDR1 GTSNPN and CDR2 SVGIG (reference sequence). The CDR3 here is CAWSVAEMEAFF. DNA for the CDR3: TGTGCCTGGAGTGTAGCGGAGATGGAAGCTTTCTTT.

This clonotype has a handful of counts. The rearrangement uses TRBV2 and TRBJ2-7; D call uncertain. The CDR3 has 12 amino acids. V was trimmed by 6 bases and J by 6 bases, leaving 12 bases between them. Germline V lookup: CDR1 SNHLY, CDR2 FYNNEI. CDR3 sequence reads: CASRARTLEQYF. The CDR3 bases are TGTGCCAGCAGAGCCCGGACCCTCGAGCAGTACTTC.